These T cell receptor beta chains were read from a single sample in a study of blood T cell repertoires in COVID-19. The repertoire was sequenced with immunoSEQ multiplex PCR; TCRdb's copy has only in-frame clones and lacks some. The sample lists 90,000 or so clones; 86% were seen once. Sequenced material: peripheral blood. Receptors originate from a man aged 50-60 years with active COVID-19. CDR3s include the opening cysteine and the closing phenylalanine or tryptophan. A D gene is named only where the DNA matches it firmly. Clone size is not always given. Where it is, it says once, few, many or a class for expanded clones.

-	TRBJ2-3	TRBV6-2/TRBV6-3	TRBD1	CASSRGQGITDTQYF	TGTGCCAGCAGTCGGGGACAGGGGATTACAGATACGCAGTATTTT
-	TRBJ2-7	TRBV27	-	CASSPQGYEQYF	TGTGCCAGCAGCCCACAGGGCTACGAGCAGTACTTC
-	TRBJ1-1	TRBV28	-	CASSAQDSPNTEAFF	TGTGCCAGCAGCGCCCAGGACAGCCCTAACACTGAAGCTTTCTTT
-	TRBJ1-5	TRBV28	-	CASRPQGTSNQPQHF	TGTGCCAGCAGGCCACAGGGAACTAGCAATCAGCCCCAGCATTTT
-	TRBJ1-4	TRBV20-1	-	CSASSQIFSNPNEKLFF	TGCAGTGCTAGTTCCCAGATTTTCTCCAACCCGAATGAAAAACTGTTTTTT
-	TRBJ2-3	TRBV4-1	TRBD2	CASSPASGVTDTQYF	TGCGCCAGCAGCCCGGCTAGCGGGGTAACAGATACGCAGTATTTT
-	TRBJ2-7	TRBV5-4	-	CASSGARGGSYEQYF	TGTGCCAGCAGCGGGGCGAGGGGGGGTTCCTACGAGCAGTACTTC
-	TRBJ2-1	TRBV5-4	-	CASSFGGARYNEQFF	TGTGCCAGCAGCTTTGGCGGGGCCCGCTACAATGAGCAGTTCTTC
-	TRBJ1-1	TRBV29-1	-	CSVPGAQGSYSEAFF	TGCAGCGTGCCTGGGGCGCAGGGGTCGTATTCTGAAGCTTTCTTT
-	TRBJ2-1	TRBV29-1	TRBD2	CSVEISQGGDEQFF	TGCAGCGTTGAGATCTCGCAGGGAGGGGATGAGCAGTTCTTC
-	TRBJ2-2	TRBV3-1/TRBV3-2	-	CASSPYNTGELFF	TGTGCCAGCAGCCCCTATAACACCGGGGAGCTGTTTTTT
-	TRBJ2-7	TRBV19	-	CASPGYLGGYEQYF	TGTGCCAGCCCAGGGTATCTAGGGGGCTACGAGCAGTACTTC
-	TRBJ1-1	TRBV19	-	CASSLSTVNTEAFF	TGTGCCAGTAGTCTCTCGACAGTGAACACTGAAGCTTTCTTT
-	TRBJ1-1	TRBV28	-	CASTGATEAFF	TGTGCCAGCACAGGGGCCACTGAAGCTTTCTTT
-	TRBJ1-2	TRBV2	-	CASSPETGGGGYTF	TGTGCCAGCAGTCCGGAGACGGGGGGTGGAGGCTACACCTTC
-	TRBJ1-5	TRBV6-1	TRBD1	CASSEGQGYQPQHF	TGTGCCAGCAGTGAAGGACAGGGGTATCAGCCCCAGCATTTT
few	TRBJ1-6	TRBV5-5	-	CASSHQFGVRNSPLHF	TGTGCCAGCAGTCATCAGTTCGGGGTGCGTAATTCACCCCTCCACTTT
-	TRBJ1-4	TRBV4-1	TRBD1	CASSQGKGAPGEKLFF	TGCGCCAGCAGCCAAGGAAAGGGGGCGCCAGGAGAAAAACTGTTTTTT
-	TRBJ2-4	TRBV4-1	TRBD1	CASSQPDRDKNIQYF	TGCGCCAGCAGCCAACCGGACAGGGACAAAAACATTCAGTACTTC
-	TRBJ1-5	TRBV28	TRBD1	CASSPRQGDNQPQHF	TGTGCCAGCAGTCCCCGACAGGGAGACAATCAGCCCCAGCATTTT
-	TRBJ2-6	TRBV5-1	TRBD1	CASSSDRRSGANVLTF	TGCGCCAGCAGCTCGGACAGGCGCTCTGGGGCCAACGTCCTGACTTTC
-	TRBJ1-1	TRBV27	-	CASSLSVSNTEAFF	TGTGCCAGCAGTTTATCCGTCTCGAACACTGAAGCTTTCTTT
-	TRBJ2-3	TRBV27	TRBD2	CASSLVLAVTTDTQYF	TGTGCCAGCAGTTTAGTACTAGCGGTAACCACAGATACGCAGTATTTT
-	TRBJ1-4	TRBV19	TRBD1	CATRSRGMGTAGEKLFF	TGTGCCACCCGGAGTAGGGGTATGGGGACAGCCGGCGAAAAACTGTTTTTT
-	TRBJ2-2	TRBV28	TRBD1	CASSPGGPTGELFF	TGTGCCAGCTCCCCAGGGGGCCCCACCGGGGAGCTGTTTTTT
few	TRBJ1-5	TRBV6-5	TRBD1	CASSYQWTGRWPQHF	TGTGCCAGCAGTTACCAATGGACAGGTCGGTGGCCCCAGCATTTT
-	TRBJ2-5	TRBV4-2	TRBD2	CASSQDPPGLAQETQYF	TGTGCCAGCAGCCAAGATCCCCCGGGACTAGCGCAAGAGACCCAGTACTTC
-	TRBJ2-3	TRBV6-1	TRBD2	CASSEARGASTDTQYF	TGTGCCAGCAGTGAAGCGCGGGGGGCTAGCACAGATACGCAGTATTTT
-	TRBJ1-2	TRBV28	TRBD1	CASSSNPGTGVNIGYTF	TGTGCCAGCAGTTCGAATCCCGGGACAGGGGTTAATATTGGCTACACCTTC
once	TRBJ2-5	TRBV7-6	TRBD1	CASSFIPGQTETQYF	TGTGCCAGCAGCTTTATACCGGGACAGACAGAGACCCAGTACTTC
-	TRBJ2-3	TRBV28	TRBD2	CASSFGSAGGTDTQYF	TGTGCCAGCAGTTTTGGGTCTGCGGGAGGCACAGATACGCAGTATTTT
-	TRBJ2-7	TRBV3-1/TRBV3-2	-	CASSQDQGKDEQYF	TGTGCCAGCAGCCAAGATCAGGGGAAAGACGAGCAGTACTTC
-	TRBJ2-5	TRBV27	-	CASSASPSLEGGETQYF	TGTGCCAGCAGTGCCTCGCCCTCACTCGAGGGAGGTGAGACCCAGTACTTC
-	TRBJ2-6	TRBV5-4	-	CASSSKHLQVWANVLTF	TGTGCCAGCAGCTCTAAACACTTACAGGTGTGGGCCAACGTCCTGACTTTC
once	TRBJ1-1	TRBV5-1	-	CASSLGTPGTEAFF	TGCGCCAGCAGCTTGGGGACCCCGGGGACTGAAGCTTTCTTT
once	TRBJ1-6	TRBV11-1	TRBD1	CASSSPRDRNNSPLHF	TGTGCCAGCAGCTCTCCCAGGGACAGGAATAATTCACCCCTCCACTTT
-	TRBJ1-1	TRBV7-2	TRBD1	CASSLARQGAKNTEAFF	TGTGCCAGCAGCTTGGCCCGACAGGGGGCGAAGAACACTGAAGCTTTCTTT
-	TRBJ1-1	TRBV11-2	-	CASSLTRDTEAFF	TGTGCCAGCAGCTTAACTAGGGACACTGAAGCTTTCTTT
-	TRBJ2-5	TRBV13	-	CASSFRDQETQYF	TGTGCCAGCAGCTTCAGGGACCAAGAGACCCAGTACTTC
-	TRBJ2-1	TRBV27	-	CASSRTPLGSYNEQFF	TGTGCCAGCAGCCGGACCCCACTAGGATCCTACAATGAGCAGTTCTTC
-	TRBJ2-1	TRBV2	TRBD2	CASQGLAGGEQFF	TGTGCCAGCCAGGGACTAGCGGGGGGTGAGCAGTTCTTC
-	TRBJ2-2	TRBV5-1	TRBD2	CASSLVAGEGTGELFF	TGCGCCAGCAGCTTGGTGGCGGGAGAGGGCACCGGGGAGCTGTTTTTT
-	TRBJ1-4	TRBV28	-	CASSFRAGGGEKLFF	TGTGCCAGCAGTTTTCGAGCGGGGGGCGGTGAAAAACTGTTTTTT
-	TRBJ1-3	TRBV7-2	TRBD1	CASSSGTAPRAGNTIYF	TGTGCCAGCAGCTCCGGGACAGCCCCGCGGGCTGGAAACACCATATATTTT
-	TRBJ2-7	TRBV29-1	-	CSGRLGPFEQYF	TGCAGCGGGCGGCTCGGTCCTTTCGAGCAGTACTTC
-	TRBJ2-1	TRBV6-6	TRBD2	CASSQWTSGRARFNEQFF	TGTGCCAGCAGTCAGTGGACTAGCGGGAGGGCACGTTTCAATGAGCAGTTCTTC
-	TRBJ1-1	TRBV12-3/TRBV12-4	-	CASTYRREVEAFF	TGTGCCAGCACCTACCGACGGGAAGTTGAAGCTTTCTTT
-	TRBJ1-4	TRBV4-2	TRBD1	CASSHDRDEKLFF	TGTGCCAGCAGCCACGACAGGGATGAAAAACTGTTTTTT
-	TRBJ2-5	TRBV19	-	CASSPTDFRETQYF	TGTGCCAGTAGTCCCACTGATTTCCGTGAGACCCAGTACTTC
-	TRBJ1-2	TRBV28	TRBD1	CAGQGSTSGYTF	TGTGCCGGACAGGGATCGACGAGTGGCTACACCTTC